The 27 T cell receptor beta chains in this list originate from one sample, sequenced in a study of shared clonotypes between healthy human individuals. This table comes from immunoSEQ multiplex PCR, and its TCRdb copy is limited to in-frame clones, with some not included. The sample lists 800,000 to 950,000 clones, 95% to 97% occurring once. In the naive CD8 group, cells lacked CD45RO and were positively selected for CCR7, so terminally differentiated effector memory CD45RA+ cells were left out. The source material was naive CD8+ T cells sorted from blood. These receptors originate from a man in his thirties or forties in good health.

The chain couples TRBV7-9 to TRBJ1-1, with D tentatively TRBD1 (6 bases). The CDR3 runs to 13 residues. Looked up from germline, CDR1 is SEHNR and CDR2 is FQNEAQ (reference sequence). The germline V and J ends were trimmed by 6 bases and 5 bases, with 13 bases remaining between them. The CDR3 loop reads CASSQPGATEAFF. The CDR3 DNA follows: TGTGCCAGCAGTCAACCAGGGGCGACTGAAGCTTTCTTT.

V and J are TRBV2 and TRBJ2-7; perhaps TRBD1 as D (5 bases). Per the germline V gene, CDR1 is SNHLY and CDR2 is FYNNEI. This CDR3 spans 15 amino acids. V lost 3 bases and J 5 bases, leaving 17 bases between the germline ends. The CDR3, as DNA: TGTGCCAGCAGTGACCCCCAGGGTACCGGCCACGAGCAGTACTTC. It codes for CASSDPQGTGHEQYF. Combining the CDR3 with reference TRBV2 and TRBJ2-7 gives the whole variable domain EPEVTQTPSHQVTQMGQEVILRCVPISNHLYFYWYRQILGQKVEFLVSFYNNEISEKSEIFDDQFSVERPDGSNFTLKIRSTKLEDSAMYFCASSDPQGTGHEQYFGPGTRLTVT.

V usage is TRBV29-1 and J usage is TRBJ1-1; D gene uncertain. This CDR3 is 13 amino acids long. The ends were cut back, 0 bases at V and 11 bases at J, with 16 bases in the middle. CDR1 is SQVTM, CDR2 ANQGSEA, per germline. Here the CDR3 DNA reads TGCAGCGTTGAAGAAGACGCCCCTTATACGGCTTTCTTT. Protein product: CSVEEDAPYTAFF.

The chain employs TRBV16 and TRBJ2-1; no definite D call. Trimming cost V 4 bases and J 4 bases, with 11 bases left between them. Germline CDR1 KGHSY, CDR2 FQNENV. There are 14 residues in the CDR3. The CDR3 sequence: CASSPPGSYNEQFF. CDR3 DNA sequence: TGTGCCAGCAGCCCGCCAGGTTCTTACAATGAGCAGTTCTTC.

The chain joins TRBV27 to TRBJ1-1; D possibly corresponds to TRBD1 (5 bases). Germline-derived CDR1 and CDR2 are MNHEY and SMNVEV (reference sequence). This CDR3 has 14 amino acids. V was clipped by 5 bases and J by 6 bases, with 16 bases between them. DNA of the CDR3: TGTGCCAGCAGTCATGGGGCGTTTACGGCTGAAGCTTTCTTT. This translates into CASSHGAFTAEAFF.

This clone was seen just once. The V call is TRBV7-2, the J call TRBJ2-7, with no clear D. Trimming cost V 1 base and J 3 bases, with 10 bases left between them. The CDR3 contains 14 residues. Germline V gene data show CDR1 as SGHTA and CDR2 as FQGNSA. The CDR3 nucleotides are TGTGCCAGCAGCTTAGTCTCCGGCGGCTACGAGCAGTACTTC. Protein sequence: CASSLVSGGYEQYF.

This chain connects TRBV10-3 to TRBJ1-3; D call uncertain. Per the germline V gene, CDR1 is ENHRY and CDR2 is SYGVKD. This CDR3 is 16 amino acids long. V was pared by 3 bases and J by 2 bases, with 14 bases between. The CDR3 DNA reads as TGTGCCATCAGTGATGGAGGGATTGGCCCTGGAAACACCATATATTTT. Amino acids: CAISDGGIGPGNTIYF.

Worth noting for this clone: Other DNA sequences in the same sample also yield this CDR3. V is TRBV4-1 and J is TRBJ2-7; D call uncertain. This CDR3 spans 13 amino acids. Trimming pared 1 base from V and 4 bases from J, leaving 8 bases between. CDR1 and CDR2 (germline): MGHRA, YSYEKL. DNA for the CDR3: TGCGCCAGCAGCCAAGTAGGTATTTACGAGCAGTACTTC. Its translation: CASSQVGIYEQYF.

This clone showed up just once. This rearrangement joins TRBV11-2 to TRBJ2-7; 7 nucleotides line up with TRBD2. The CDR3 loop spans 14 amino acids. Trimming at V came to 2 bases and at J to 2 bases, leaving 3 bases not matched to a gene. Looked up from germline, CDR1 is SGHAT and CDR2 is FQNNGV. Here the CDR3 DNA reads TGTGCCAGCAGCTTACCCCTAGCGGCCTACGAGCAGTACTTC. Encoded protein: CASSLPLAAYEQYF.

The chain carries TRBV18 and TRBJ2-2; weak D call: TRBD1 (5 bases). V shed 3 bases and J shed 1 base, with 9 bases lying between them. Germline loops: CDR1 KGHSH, CDR2 LQKENI. The CDR3 loop spans 15 amino acids. The CDR3 bases are TGTGCCAGCTCACCGGGCAGGGAGAACACCGGGGAGCTGTTTTTT. It encodes CASSPGRENTGELFF.

The rearrangement uses TRBV5-1 and TRBJ2-1; 8 nucleotides align to TRBD2. The CDR3 is 13 residues long. CDR1 and CDR2 from the germline V gene are SGHRS and YFSETQ. V was pared by 5 bases and J by 8 bases, with 6 bases of the junction left unmatched. CDR3 loop: CASRPTSEDEQFF. CDR3 coding DNA: TGCGCCAGCAGGCCGACTAGCGAGGATGAGCAGTTCTTC.

This chain joins TRBV19 and TRBJ2-7; D is undetermined. CDR3 size: 13 residues. Trimming stripped 6 bases from V and 0 bases from J, with 9 bases between. The V gene's germline CDR1 is LNHDA and CDR2 SQIVND (reference sequence). CDR3 nucleotide sequence: TGTGCCAGTAGCGCAGTCCTCTCCTACGAGCAGTACTTC. It encodes CASSAVLSYEQYF.

The V call is TRBV4-1, the J call TRBJ2-7; 13 bases are shared with TRBD2. The ends lost 4 bases at V and 4 bases at J; junction bases unmatched: 7. This CDR3 spans 16 amino acids. From germline, CDR1 is MGHRA and CDR2 YSYEKL. The chain's CDR3 is CASSPRTSGSFYEQYF. As DNA, the CDR3 is TGCGCCAGCAGCCCAAGGACTAGCGGGAGTTTTTACGAGCAGTACTTC.

This rearrangement joins TRBV29-1 to TRBJ2-7, with D possibly being TRBD2 (5 bases). Trimming pared 4 bases from V and 6 bases from J, leaving 16 bases between. Per the germline V gene, CDR1 is SQVTM and CDR2 is ANQGSEA. This CDR3 is built from 13 residues. Here the CDR3 reads CSVVDGLGGEQYF. For the CDR3, the DNA is TGCAGCGTTGTGGACGGACTTGGTGGCGAGCAGTACTTC.

The V call is TRBV6-6, the J call TRBJ2-1; no clear D gene. The CDR3 runs to 11 residues. The V gene lost 6 bases and the J gene lost 8 bases, with 8 bases spanning the gap. Germline CDR1 is MNHNY and CDR2 is SVGAGI (reference sequence). The CDR3 sequence: CASSQNYEQFF. CDR3 nucleotide sequence: TGTGCCAGCAGCCAGAACTATGAGCAGTTCTTC.

V usage is TRBV7-6 and J usage is TRBJ2-3, with a tentative D call TRBD2 (6 bases). Per germline, CDR1 SGHVS and CDR2 FNYEAQ. V gave up 0 bases and J gave up 6 bases, with 7 bases separating them. This CDR3 has 13 residues. DNA for the CDR3: TGTGCCAGCAGCTTAGCTGGGGGGGATACGCAGTATTTT. It codes for CASSLAGGDTQYF.

The chain employs TRBV4-1 and TRBJ2-7; weak D call: TRBD2 (7 bases). V was cut by 4 bases and J by 2 bases, with 15 bases left in between. CDR3 size: 15 residues. Germline V gene lookup returns CDR1 MGHRA and CDR2 YSYEKL. The CDR3 reads CASSPGLGGPYEQYF. DNA for the CDR3: TGCGCCAGCAGCCCGGGACTGGGGGGGCCCTACGAGCAGTACTTC.

V and J are TRBV27 and TRBJ2-7; D possibly corresponds to TRBD1 (6 bases). Trimming pared 5 bases from V and 2 bases from J, leaving 10 bases between. The CDR3 runs to 13 residues. Germline-derived CDR1 and CDR2 are MNHEY and SMNVEV (reference sequence). The CDR3 bases are TGTGCCAGCAGTAACAGGGCAACCTACGAGCAGTACTTC. Amino acid sequence: CASSNRATYEQYF.

This rearrangement joins TRBV7-3 to TRBJ2-5, with D perhaps matching TRBD2 (6 bases). V was clipped by 1 base and J by 0 bases, with 9 bases between them. Germline V gives CDR1 SGHTA, CDR2 FQGTGA. The CDR3 runs to 15 residues. CDR3 sequence reads: CASSLIGGNQETQYF. The CDR3 coding sequence is TGTGCCAGCAGCTTAATCGGGGGAAACCAAGAGACCCAGTACTTC.

The chain uses TRBV6-6 and TRBJ2-7; 10 nucleotides agree with TRBD1. Per germline, CDR1 MNHNY and CDR2 SVGAGI (reference sequence). This CDR3 has 16 residues. Trimming cost V 4 bases and J 3 bases; bases outside gene matches: 9. The CDR3 reads CASSSPDRGGFYEQYF. CDR3 DNA sequence: TGTGCCAGCAGTTCGCCGGACAGGGGGGGATTCTACGAGCAGTACTTC.

The chain links TRBV5-1 to TRBJ2-7, with D unclear. V was shortened by 0 bases and J by 3 bases, with 10 bases between the two germline ends. Germline V CDR1 and CDR2: SGHRS, YFSETQ. This CDR3 is built from 14 residues. CDR3 in DNA: TGCGCCAGCAGCTTGGTGGGGATACTCTACGAGCAGTACTTC. This translates into CASSLVGILYEQYF.

V usage is TRBV15 and J usage is TRBJ2-1, with D maybe TRBD1 (5 bases). The germline V gene encodes CDR1 LNHNV and CDR2 YYDKDF (reference sequence). The V gene lost 0 bases and the J gene lost 2 bases, with 17 bases spanning the gap. CDR3 length: 18 amino acids. The CDR3 DNA is TGTGCCACCAGCAGAGAAGGGCGCCTAGGGGCCGCCTACAATGAGCAGTTCTTC. Translation: CATSREGRLGAAYNEQFF. Together with reference TRBV15 and TRBJ2-1, the CDR3 gives the full variable domain: DAMVIQNPRYQVTQFGKPVTLSCSQTLNHNVMYWYQQKSSQAPKLLFHYYDKDFNNEADTPDNFQSRRPNTSFCFLDIRSPGLGDTAMYLCATSREGRLGAAYNEQFFGPGTRLTVL.

The chain recombines TRBV4-1 with TRBJ2-2; 12 positions agree with TRBD2. Trimming at V came to 5 bases and at J to 3 bases, leaving 4 bases not matched to a gene. The germline CDR1 and CDR2 sequences are MGHRA and YSYEKL. The CDR3 has 16 amino acids. CDR3 DNA: TGCGCCAGCAGCACTCGGACTAGCGGGGACACCGGGGAGCTGTTTTTT. The encoded protein is CASSTRTSGDTGELFF.

The CDR3: CASSDPGQGTYEQYF. CDR3 DNA: TGTGCCAGCAGCGATCCGGGACAGGGTACCTACGAGCAGTACTTC. The genes are TRBV7-8 and TRBJ2-7; 9 bases agree with TRBD1. Germline V gives CDR1 SGHVS, CDR2 FQNEAQ. The CDR3 spans 15 residues. With 5 bases clipped from V and 2 bases from J, the junction kept 7 bases outside the gene matches.

The V and J genes are TRBV28 and TRBJ2-1; 8 bases are shared with TRBD2. Germline CDR1 and CDR2: MDHEN and SYDVKM. The CDR3 totals 16 residues. With V trimmed by 5 bases and J by 7 bases, 13 bases remained unmatched. The CDR3 is CASSRHWEREKNEQFF. CDR3 DNA sequence: TGTGCCAGCAGTCGCCATTGGGAGCGGGAGAAGAATGAGCAGTTCTTC.

The chain is built from TRBV12-5 and TRBJ2-1; no clear D gene. Trimming cost V 1 base and J 6 bases, with 4 bases left between them. CDR3 length: 12 residues. Per the germline V gene, CDR1 is LGHNT and CDR2 is FRNRAP. CDR3 sequence reads: CASGLGFNEQFF. Here the CDR3 DNA reads TGTGCTAGTGGTTTGGGTTTCAATGAGCAGTTCTTC. Full variable domain (missing parts from reference TRBV12-5 and TRBJ2-1): DARVTQTPRHKVTEMGQEVTMRCQPILGHNTVFWYRQTMMQGLELLAYFRNRAPLDDSGMPKDRFSAEMPDATLATLKIQPSEPRDSAVYFCASGLGFNEQFFGPGTRLTVL.

V and J are TRBV4-3 and TRBJ2-1; TRBD1 matches at 9 bases. The CDR3 totals 17 residues. Per the germline V gene, CDR1 is LGHNA and CDR2 is YSLEER. Trimming took 2 bases from V and 8 from J; bases not matched to a gene: 13. The DNA of the CDR3 is TGCGCCAGCAGCCAACATCGTCTGGGACAGGGCATCCATGAGCAGTTCTTC. Translated: CASSQHRLGQGIHEQFF.